This record concerns one TCR beta chain sequence. Its antigen is as yet unknown. This entry comes from a study of T cells in localized non-small cell lung cancer. Whole-study findings and limits: When the top 100 tumor clones were examined, a median around 61 of them also appeared in the adjacent lung, which was paired and uninvolved.

There are 15 residues in the CDR3. CDR1 is SGHTA, CDR2 FQGNSA, per germline. V gave up 3 bases and J gave up 0 bases, with 6 bases separating them. Clones were sequenced by immunoSEQ multiplex PCR, and TCRdb holds only the in-frame ones, with some missing. Of approximately 83,000 clones listed, roughly 93% are singletons. Sample: PBMCs, taken before any cancer treatment. The V and J genes are TRBV7-2 and TRBJ2-6, with D uncertain. The clonotype originates from a woman aged 40-69 years with stage II squamous cell lung carcinoma. The CDR3 sequence is CASSFRFSGANVLTF. CDR3 bases: TGTGCCAGCAGCTTTAGGTTCTCTGGGGCCAACGTCCTGACTTTC.